Following are 18 T cell receptor beta chains from one sample sequenced in a study of T cell changes during pregnancy in multiple sclerosis. Repertoires were generated with immunoSEQ multiplex PCR, while TCRdb's copy carries only in-frame clones and drops some. The sample lists about 35,000 clones; 90% to 95% were seen once. Here the sequenced sample was CD4+ T cells from peripheral blood mononuclear cells, taken in the third trimester of pregnancy. Receptors were obtained from a female donor in good health, enrolled as a control in a pregnancy study.

The chain employs TRBV28 and TRBJ2-3, with 10 bases matching TRBD2. Germline V lookup: CDR1 MDHEN, CDR2 SYDVKM. V was clipped by 6 bases and J by 3 bases; unmatched bases: 15. This CDR3 comprises 18 residues. The CDR3 DNA reads TGTGCCAGCAGCTCGTCCGATCGGCTAGCGGGAGAGACAGATACGCAGTATTTT. The encoded protein is CASSSSDRLAGETDTQYF.

The rearrangement uses TRBV28 and TRBJ1-5; 8 bases are a match to TRBD1. V shed 2 bases and J 3 bases; nucleotides not matched to a gene: 6. Germline CDR1 and CDR2: MDHEN and SYDVKM. This CDR3 is built from 16 residues. CDR3: CASSLMGQEFNQPQHF. CDR3 DNA: TGTGCCAGCAGTTTAATGGGACAGGAGTTCAATCAGCCCCAGCATTTT.

The rearrangement links TRBV28 to TRBJ2-7; no clear D gene. In germline, CDR1 is MDHEN, CDR2 SYDVKM. The CDR3 is 13 residues long. V lost 4 bases and J lost 7, with 14 bases in between. The CDR3 region has the DNA TGTGCCAGCAGTTCCGCTCTTACAACAGAGCAGTACTTC. This encodes CASSSALTTEQYF.

In regard to this clone: One end of the junction does not line up with germline, which may come from a read error. The gene calls are TRBV7-7 and TRBJ2-3; TRBD2 agrees at 8 bases. The CDR3 length is 13 residues. Germline-derived CDR1 and CDR2 are SSHAT and FNYEAQ (reference sequence). The CDR3 DNA follows: TGTGCTAGCAGCTTACGCCTAGCGGGCTCGCAGTATTTT. Residues: CASSLRLAGSQYF. The entire variable domain, with the rest obtained from reference TRBV7-7 and TRBJ2-3, is as follows: GAGVSQSPRYKVTKRGQDVTLRCDPISSHATLYWYQQALGQGPEFLTYFNYEAQPDKSGLPSDRFSAERPEGSISTLTIQRTEQRDSAMYRCASSLRLAGSQYFGPGTRLTVL.

CDR3 bases: TGTGCCAGCAGCCCCCTGGCCGGGAGGGGTCAAGAGACCCAGTACTTC. It encodes CASSPLAGRGQETQYF. The chain couples TRBV7-9 to TRBJ2-5; 8 bases match TRBD2. Germline V CDR1 and CDR2: SEHNR, FQNEAQ (reference sequence). V lost 5 bases and J lost 2; bases outside the gene matches: 10. This CDR3 comprises 16 residues. Drawing the rest from reference TRBV7-9 and TRBJ2-5, the complete variable domain is DTGVSQNPRHKITKRGQNVTFRCDPISEHNRLYWYRQTLGQGPEFLTYFQNEAQLEKSRLLSDRFSAERPKGSFSTLEIQRTEQGDSAMYLCASSPLAGRGQETQYFGPGTRLLVL.

The rearrangement links TRBV5-5 to TRBJ1-2; D perhaps matches TRBD1 (5 bases). The germline gives CDR1 SGHKS, CDR2 YYEKEE (reference sequence). The length of the CDR3 is 12 residues. With 3 bases removed from V and 7 bases from J, the gap between germline ends came to 10 bases. The CDR3 reads CASSWGDGGYTF. CDR3 sequence (DNA): TGTGCCAGCAGCTGGGGGGACGGTGGCTACACCTTC.

This sequence joins TRBV27 and TRBJ1-2; 7 bases align to TRBD1. Germline CDR1 is MNHEY and CDR2 is SMNVEV (reference sequence). This CDR3 is built from 16 residues. V trimming: 5 bases; J trimming: 8 bases; junction bases outside the gene matches: 17. CDR3 in DNA: TGTGCCAGCAGTCCCCCGGGACAGCGGCTCGGCCCGGGCTACACCTTC. The encoded protein is CASSPPGQRLGPGYTF.

This rearrangement joins TRBV4-2 to TRBJ2-5, with a possible D match to TRBD2 (5 bases). The V gene lost 0 bases and the J gene lost 5 bases, with 13 bases spanning the gap. Germline V gene data show CDR1 as LGHNA and CDR2 as YNFKEQ. The CDR3 runs to 15 residues. The CDR3 DNA is TGTGCCAGCAGCCAAGATCGGGGTGGTTTCGAGACCCAGTACTTC. It translates to CASSQDRGGFETQYF.

V and J are TRBV7-2 and TRBJ2-4; maybe TRBD1 (5 bases). This CDR3 spans 16 amino acids. V was clipped by 2 bases and J by 8 bases, with 19 bases between them. Germline V gives CDR1 SGHTA, CDR2 FQGNSA. This CDR3 reads CASSLSSHSPRDIQYF. The CDR3 DNA reads TGTGCCAGCAGCTTATCTTCGCATAGCCCCAGGGACATTCAGTACTTC.

This clone has just a few counts. Distinct nucleotide sequences in the sample also encode this CDR3. V usage is TRBV6-1 and J usage is TRBJ2-5; TRBD2 agrees at 12 bases. Germline CDR1 reads MNHNS; CDR2 reads SASEGT. The CDR3 has 15 amino acids. V was pared by 2 bases and J by 4 bases, with 2 bases of the junction left unmatched. The CDR3 here is CASSELAGGPETQYF. The CDR3 DNA is TGTGCCAGCAGTGAACTAGCGGGGGGGCCAGAGACCCAGTACTTC.

The rearrangement links TRBV5-6 to TRBJ1-1; 9 bases align to TRBD1. Looked up from germline, CDR1 is SGHDT and CDR2 is YYEEEE. The junction had 10 bases not matched to a gene; V was cut back by 4 bases and J by 3 bases. The CDR3 covers 16 residues. CDR3 loop: CASSRRTGVGDTEAFF. The CDR3 region has the DNA TGTGCCAGCAGCCGGAGGACAGGGGTGGGCGACACTGAAGCTTTCTTT.

J is TRBJ2-3 and V is TRBV7-8; the D is unclear. The germline V and J ends were trimmed by 4 bases and 3 bases, with 2 bases remaining between them. Germline CDR1 SGHVS, CDR2 FQNEAQ. The length of the CDR3 is 11 residues. Here the CDR3 DNA reads TGTGCCAGCAGCTCGACAGATACGCAGTATTTT. It yields the protein CASSSTDTQYF.

The chain couples TRBV28 to TRBJ2-1, with D maybe TRBD1 (6 bases). Germline loops: CDR1 MDHEN, CDR2 SYDVKM. Trimming pared 10 bases from V and 0 bases from J, leaving 19 bases between. The CDR3 runs 16 residues. The CDR3 region has the DNA TGTGCCACCACTCGCCGGGGACAATTCTCCTACAATGAGCAGTTCTTC. Encoded protein: CATTRRGQFSYNEQFF.

The chain's CDR3 is CAITARGIAGLYNEQFF. Written as DNA, the CDR3 is TGTGCCATCACGGCGCGGGGGATAGCGGGTCTGTACAATGAGCAGTTCTTC. V is TRBV10-3 and J is TRBJ2-1; 7 nucleotides align to TRBD2. The CDR3 totals 17 residues. V lost 7 bases and J lost 4; bases outside the gene matches: 16. CDR1 and CDR2 from the germline V gene are ENHRY and SYGVKD.

This clone was found once. The chain joins TRBV14 to TRBJ1-1; TRBD1 matches at 10 bases. The CDR3 consists of 15 residues. Germline CDR1 is SGHDN and CDR2 is FVKESK. The V and J ends lost 4 bases and 5 bases, in that order; junction bases with no gene match: 7. CDR3 sequence reads: CASSPWDRGSTEAFF. DNA of the CDR3: TGTGCCAGCAGCCCATGGGACAGGGGAAGTACTGAAGCTTTCTTT.

CDR3 coding DNA: TGTGCCAGCAGCCAAGACGCGGGGCCCTCCTACGAGCAGTACTTC. Protein: CASSQDAGPSYEQYF. V usage is TRBV4-2 and J usage is TRBJ2-7; D possibly corresponds to TRBD2 (6 bases). Deletions cut 0 bases from V and 0 bases from J, with 9 bases between. The CDR3 is 15 amino acids. Germline V gives CDR1 LGHNA, CDR2 YNFKEQ.

This clone was detected only once. This chain uses TRBV7-8 with TRBJ2-5; TRBD2 aligns across 12 bases. CDR3 size: 14 residues. The V gene's germline CDR1 is SGHVS and CDR2 FQNEAQ. J gave up 2 bases and V 5 bases, and 0 bases lay outside the gene matches. Here the CDR3 DNA reads TGTGCCAGCAGCGGGACTAGCGGGCAAGAGACCCAGTACTTC. Translating it yields CASSGTSGQETQYF.

CDR3 sequence: CASSSDGWASYEQYF. Here the CDR3 DNA reads TGCGCCAGCAGCTCCGACGGCTGGGCATCCTACGAGCAGTACTTC. The chain recombines TRBV5-1 with TRBJ2-7; D is undetermined. Germline V gene data show CDR1 as SGHRS and CDR2 as YFSETQ. The germline V and J ends were trimmed by 3 bases and 1 base, with 14 bases remaining between them. The CDR3 has 15 amino acids.